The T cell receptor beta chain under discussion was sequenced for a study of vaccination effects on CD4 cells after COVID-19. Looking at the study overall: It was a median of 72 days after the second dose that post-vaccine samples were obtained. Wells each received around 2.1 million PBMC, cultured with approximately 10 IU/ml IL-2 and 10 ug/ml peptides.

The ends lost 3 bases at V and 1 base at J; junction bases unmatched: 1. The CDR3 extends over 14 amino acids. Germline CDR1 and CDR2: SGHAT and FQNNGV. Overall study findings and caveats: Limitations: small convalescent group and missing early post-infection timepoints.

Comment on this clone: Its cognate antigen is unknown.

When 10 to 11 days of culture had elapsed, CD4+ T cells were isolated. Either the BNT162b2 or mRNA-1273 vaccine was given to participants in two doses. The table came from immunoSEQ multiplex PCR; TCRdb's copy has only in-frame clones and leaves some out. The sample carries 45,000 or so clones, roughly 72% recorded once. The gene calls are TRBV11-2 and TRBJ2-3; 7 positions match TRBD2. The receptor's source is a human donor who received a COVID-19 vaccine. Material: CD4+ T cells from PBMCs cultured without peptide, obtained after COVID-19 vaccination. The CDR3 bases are TGTGCCAGCAGCTTCGGACTAGGCACAGATACGCAGTATTTT. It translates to CASSFGLGTDTQYF.